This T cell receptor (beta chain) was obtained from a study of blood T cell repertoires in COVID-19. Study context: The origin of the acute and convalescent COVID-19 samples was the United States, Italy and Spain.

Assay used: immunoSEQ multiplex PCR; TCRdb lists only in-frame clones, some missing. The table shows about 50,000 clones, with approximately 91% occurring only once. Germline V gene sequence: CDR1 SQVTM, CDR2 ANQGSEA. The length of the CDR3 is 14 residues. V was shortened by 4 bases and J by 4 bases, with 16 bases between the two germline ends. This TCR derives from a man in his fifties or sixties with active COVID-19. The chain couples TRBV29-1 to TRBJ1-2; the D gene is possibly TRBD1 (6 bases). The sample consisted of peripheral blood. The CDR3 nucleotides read TGCAGCGTTGCAGTCGGCAGGGGTACCTATGGCTACACCTTC. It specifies CSVAVGRGTYGYTF.